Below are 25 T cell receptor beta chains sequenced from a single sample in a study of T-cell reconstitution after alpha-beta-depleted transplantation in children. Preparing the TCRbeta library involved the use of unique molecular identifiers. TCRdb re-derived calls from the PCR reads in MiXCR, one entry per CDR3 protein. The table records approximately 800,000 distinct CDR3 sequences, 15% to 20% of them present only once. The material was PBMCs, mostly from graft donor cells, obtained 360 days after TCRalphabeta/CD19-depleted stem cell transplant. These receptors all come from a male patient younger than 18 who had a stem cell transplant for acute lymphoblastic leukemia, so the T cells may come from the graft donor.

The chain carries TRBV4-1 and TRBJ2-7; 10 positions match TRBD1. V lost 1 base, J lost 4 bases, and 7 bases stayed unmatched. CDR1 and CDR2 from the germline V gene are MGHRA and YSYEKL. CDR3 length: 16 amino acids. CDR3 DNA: TGCGCCAGCAGCCAAGGCGCGACAGGGGGCTGGTACGAGCAGTACTTC. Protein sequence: CASSQGATGGWYEQYF.

The CDR3 nucleotides are TGCGCCAGCAACGTTGGAGCTGGACTTAGCAATCAGCCCCAGCATTTT. Translating gives CASNVGAGLSNQPQHF. The chain joins TRBV5-1 to TRBJ1-5; D ambiguous. Trimming took off 6 bases at V and 0 bases at J, with 16 bases between the two ends. Germline V lookup: CDR1 SGHRS, CDR2 YFSETQ. The CDR3 totals 16 residues. Combining the CDR3 with reference TRBV5-1 and TRBJ1-5 gives the whole variable domain KAGVTQTPRYLIKTRGQQVTLSCSPISGHRSVSWYQQTPGQGLQFLFEYFSETQRNKGNFPGRFSGRQFSNSRSEMNVSTLELGDSALYLCASNVGAGLSNQPQHFGDGTRLSIL.

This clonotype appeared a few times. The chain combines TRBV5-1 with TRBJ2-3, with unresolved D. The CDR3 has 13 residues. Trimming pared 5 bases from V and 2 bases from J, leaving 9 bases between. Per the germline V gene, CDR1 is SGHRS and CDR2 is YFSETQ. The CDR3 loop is CASRVKTTDTQYF. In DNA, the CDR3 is TGCGCCAGCAGAGTGAAGACCACAGATACGCAGTATTTT.

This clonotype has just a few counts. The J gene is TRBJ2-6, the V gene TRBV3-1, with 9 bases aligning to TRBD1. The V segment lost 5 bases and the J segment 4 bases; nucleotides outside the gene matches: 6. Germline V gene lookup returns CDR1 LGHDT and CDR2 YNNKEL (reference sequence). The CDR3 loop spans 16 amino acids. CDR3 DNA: TGTGCCAGCAGCGTACAGGGGGCGCTGGGGGCCAACGTCCTGACTTTC. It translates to CASSVQGALGANVLTF.

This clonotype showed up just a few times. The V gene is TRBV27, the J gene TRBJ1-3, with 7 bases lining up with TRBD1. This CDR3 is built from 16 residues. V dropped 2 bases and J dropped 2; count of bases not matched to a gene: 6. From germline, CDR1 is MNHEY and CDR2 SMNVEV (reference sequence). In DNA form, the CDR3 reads TGTGCCAGCAGTTTAAGGTGGCAGGGGGCTGGAAACACCATATATTTT. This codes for CASSLRWQGAGNTIYF.

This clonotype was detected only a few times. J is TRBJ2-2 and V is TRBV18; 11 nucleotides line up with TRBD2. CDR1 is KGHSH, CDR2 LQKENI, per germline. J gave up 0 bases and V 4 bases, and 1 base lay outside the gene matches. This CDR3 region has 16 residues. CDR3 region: CASSRGLAANTGELFF. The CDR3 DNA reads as TGTGCCAGCTCACGGGGACTAGCGGCGAACACCGGGGAGCTGTTTTTT.

In DNA form, the CDR3 reads TGCGCCAGCAGCTTGTATTCGGGAGAGCAGTTCTTC. Amino acid sequence: CASSLYSGEQFF. The chain recombines TRBV5-1 with TRBJ2-1, with a possible D match to TRBD2 (5 bases). Per germline, CDR1 SGHRS and CDR2 YFSETQ. The CDR3 is 12 amino acids. The V and J ends lost 1 base and 10 bases respectively, with 9 bases between them.

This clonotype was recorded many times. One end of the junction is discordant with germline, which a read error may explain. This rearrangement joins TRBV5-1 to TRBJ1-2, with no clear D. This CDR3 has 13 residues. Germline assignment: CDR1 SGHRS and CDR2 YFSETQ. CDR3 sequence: CASTLDGPYGYTF. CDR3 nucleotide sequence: TGCGCCAGCACCTTGGACGGACCTTATGGCTACACCTTC.

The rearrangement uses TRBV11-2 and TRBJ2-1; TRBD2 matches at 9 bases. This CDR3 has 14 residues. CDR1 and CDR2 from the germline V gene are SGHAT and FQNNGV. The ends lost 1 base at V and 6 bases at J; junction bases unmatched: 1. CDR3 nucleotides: TGTGCCAGCAGCTTAGGGGGACTAGCCAATGAGCAGTTCTTC. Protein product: CASSLGGLANEQFF.

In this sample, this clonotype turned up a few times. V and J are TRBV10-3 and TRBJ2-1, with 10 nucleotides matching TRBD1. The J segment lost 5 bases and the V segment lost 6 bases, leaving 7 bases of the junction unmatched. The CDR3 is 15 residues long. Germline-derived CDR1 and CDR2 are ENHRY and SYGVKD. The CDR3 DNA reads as TGTGCCATCAGGGCCTCGGGACAGGGGAACAATGAGCAGTTCTTC. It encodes CAIRASGQGNNEQFF.

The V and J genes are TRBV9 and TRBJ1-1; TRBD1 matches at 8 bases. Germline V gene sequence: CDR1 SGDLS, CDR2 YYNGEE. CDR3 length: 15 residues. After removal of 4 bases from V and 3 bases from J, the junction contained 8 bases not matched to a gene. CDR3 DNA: TGTGCCAGCAGCCCTAGACAGGGGAGCTACACTGAAGCTTTCTTT. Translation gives CASSPRQGSYTEAFF.

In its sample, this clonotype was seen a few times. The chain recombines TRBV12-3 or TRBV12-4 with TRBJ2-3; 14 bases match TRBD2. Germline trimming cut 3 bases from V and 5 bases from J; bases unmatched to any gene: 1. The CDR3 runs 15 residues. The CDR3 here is CASSLGTSGRDTQYF. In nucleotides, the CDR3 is TGTGCCAGCAGTTTGGGGACTAGCGGGAGAGATACGCAGTATTTT.

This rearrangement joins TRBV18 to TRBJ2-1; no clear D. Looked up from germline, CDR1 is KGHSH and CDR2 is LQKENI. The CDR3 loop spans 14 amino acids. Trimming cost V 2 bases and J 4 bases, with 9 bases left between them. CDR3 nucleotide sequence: TGTGCCAGCTCACCAAAGGGTATATACAATGAGCAGTTCTTC. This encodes CASSPKGIYNEQFF.

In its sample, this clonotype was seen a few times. CDR3 sequence reads: CASSRDSLLNYGYTF. CDR3 nucleotides: TGCGCCAGCAGCAGGGACAGCCTTCTGAACTATGGCTACACCTTC. V gene TRBV5-1 combines with J gene TRBJ1-2; 7 bases line up with TRBD1. With V trimmed by 4 bases and J by 2 bases, 8 bases remained unmatched. The CDR3 length is 15 residues. CDR1 is SGHRS and CDR2 is YFSETQ in the germline V gene.

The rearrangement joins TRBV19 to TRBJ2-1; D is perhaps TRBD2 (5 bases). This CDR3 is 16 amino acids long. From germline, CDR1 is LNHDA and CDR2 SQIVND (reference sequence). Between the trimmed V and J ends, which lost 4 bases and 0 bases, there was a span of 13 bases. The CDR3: CASSRIRGGSYNEQFF. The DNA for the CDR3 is TGTGCCAGTAGTAGGATTCGCGGAGGCTCCTACAATGAGCAGTTCTTC. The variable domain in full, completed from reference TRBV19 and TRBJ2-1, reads DGGITQSPKYLFRKEGQNVTLSCEQNLNHDAMYWYRQDPGQGLRLIYYSQIVNDFQKGDIAEGYSVSREKKESFPLTVTSAQKNPTAFYLCASSRIRGGSYNEQFFGPGTRLTVL.

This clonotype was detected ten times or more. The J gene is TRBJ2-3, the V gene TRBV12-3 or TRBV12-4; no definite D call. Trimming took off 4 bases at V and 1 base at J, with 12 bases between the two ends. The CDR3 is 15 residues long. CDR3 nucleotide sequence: TGTGCCAGCAGTTCTTGGTCAGACCGCACAGATACGCAGTATTTT. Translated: CASSSWSDRTDTQYF.

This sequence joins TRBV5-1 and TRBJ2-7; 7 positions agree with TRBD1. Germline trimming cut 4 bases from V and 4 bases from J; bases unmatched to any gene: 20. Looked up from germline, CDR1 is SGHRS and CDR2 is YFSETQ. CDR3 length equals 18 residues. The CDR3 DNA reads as TGCGCCAGCAGCACACGCCTGGCTGACAGGGTATCACAATACGAGCAGTACTTC. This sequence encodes CASSTRLADRVSQYEQYF.

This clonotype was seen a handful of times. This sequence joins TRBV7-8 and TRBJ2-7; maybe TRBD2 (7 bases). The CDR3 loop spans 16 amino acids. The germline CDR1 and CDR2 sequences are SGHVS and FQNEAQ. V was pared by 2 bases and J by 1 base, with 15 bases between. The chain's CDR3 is CASSLRGGASSYEQYF. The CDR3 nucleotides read TGTGCCAGCAGCTTAAGGGGGGGGGCCTCATCCTACGAGCAGTACTTC.

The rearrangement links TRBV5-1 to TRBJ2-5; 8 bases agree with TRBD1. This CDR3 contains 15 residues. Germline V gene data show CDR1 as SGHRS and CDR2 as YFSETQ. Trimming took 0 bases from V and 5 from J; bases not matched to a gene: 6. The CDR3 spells CASSLGRTGRETQYF. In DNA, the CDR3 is TGCGCCAGCAGCTTGGGACGGACAGGGCGGGAGACCCAGTACTTC.

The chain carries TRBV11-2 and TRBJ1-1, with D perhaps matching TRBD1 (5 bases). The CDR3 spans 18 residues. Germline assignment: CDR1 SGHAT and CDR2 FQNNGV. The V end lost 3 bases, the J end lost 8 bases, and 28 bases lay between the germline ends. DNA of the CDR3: TGTGCCAGCAGCTTGTTATTGGTCCAGGTTGGGGGGGACGCGGAAGCTTTCTTT. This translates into CASSLLLVQVGGDAEAFF.

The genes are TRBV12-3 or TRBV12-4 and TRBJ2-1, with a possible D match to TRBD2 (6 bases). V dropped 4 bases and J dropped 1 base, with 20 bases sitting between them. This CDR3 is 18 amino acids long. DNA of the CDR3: TGTGCCAGCAGTTCGGGACTGGATCCATTAGGGTCCTACAATGAGCAGTTCTTC. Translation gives CASSSGLDPLGSYNEQFF.

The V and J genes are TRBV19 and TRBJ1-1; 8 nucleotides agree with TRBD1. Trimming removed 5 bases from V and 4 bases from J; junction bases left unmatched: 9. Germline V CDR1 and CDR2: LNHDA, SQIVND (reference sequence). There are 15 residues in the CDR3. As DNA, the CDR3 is TGTGCCAGTAGTTCCTTCAGGGGGCGAGTCACTGAAGCTTTCTTT. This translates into CASSSFRGRVTEAFF.

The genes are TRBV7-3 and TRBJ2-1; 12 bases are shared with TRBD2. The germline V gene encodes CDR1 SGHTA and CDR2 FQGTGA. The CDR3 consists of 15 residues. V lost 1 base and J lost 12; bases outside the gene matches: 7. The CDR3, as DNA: TGTGCCAGCAGCTTAAAGAGACTAGCGGGAGAACCGCAGTTCTTC. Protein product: CASSLKRLAGEPQFF.

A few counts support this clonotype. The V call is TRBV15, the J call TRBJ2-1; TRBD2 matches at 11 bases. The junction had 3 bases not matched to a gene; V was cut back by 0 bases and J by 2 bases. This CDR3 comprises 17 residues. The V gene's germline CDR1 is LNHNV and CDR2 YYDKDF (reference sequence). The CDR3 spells CATSRDLAGGPYNEQFF. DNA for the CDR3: TGTGCCACCAGCAGAGATCTAGCGGGAGGTCCCTACAATGAGCAGTTCTTC.

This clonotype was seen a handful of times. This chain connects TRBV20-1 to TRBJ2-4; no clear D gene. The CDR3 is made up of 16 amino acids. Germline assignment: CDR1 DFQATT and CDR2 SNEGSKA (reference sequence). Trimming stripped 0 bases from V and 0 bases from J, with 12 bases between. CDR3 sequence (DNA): TGCAGTGCTAGAGATCCGAGCTCGTTAGCCAAAAACATTCAGTACTTC. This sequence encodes CSARDPSSLAKNIQYF.